These 8 T cell receptor beta chains were all obtained from the same sample, sequenced in a study of regulatory T cells in long-lasting Graves disease. Regarding time point: newly diagnosed GD, antithyroid drugs for less than 3 months. Following extraction of RNA from PBMCs, that RNA was used to make the TCR library. The TCR beta library used iRepertoire HTBI primers with Arm-PCR amplification of CDR3. TCRdb re-analysed the multiplex PCR reads in MiXCR, keeping a single row per CDR3 protein. The data show a few hundred thousand distinct CDR3 sequences, about 20% seen once. In addition, the sample was reused for a study of T cells in Graves' hyperthyroidism and ophthalmopathy.

The sequenced sample was peripheral blood mononuclear cells (PBMCs), obtained at new diagnosis, from a patient treated with antithyroid drugs. The receptors stem from a woman in her 30s with Graves disease.

This clonotype was picked up many times. The CDR3 protein is CASSWGRGPTEAFF. The CDR3, as DNA: TGTGCCAGCAGTTGGGGCAGGGGTCCAACTGAAGCTTTCTTT. The J gene is TRBJ1-1, the V gene TRBV6-5; D might be TRBD1 (6 bases). Between the trimmed V and J ends, which lost 4 bases and 5 bases, there was a span of 14 bases. The CDR3 totals 14 residues. Per the germline V gene, CDR1 is MNHEY and CDR2 is SVGAGI.

As to this clonotype: This may come from a read error, since a much larger clone is one base off. The chain couples TRBV5-8 to TRBJ2-3; D not resolved. TRBJ1-1 explains the end of the DNA better; the J call may be wrong. The length of the CDR3 is 12 residues. CDR1 and CDR2 from the germline V gene are SGHTS and YDEGEE. The DNA of the CDR3 is TGTGCCAGCAGCGTGGGTGGGAAGGAAGCTTTCTTT. Translation: CASSVGGKEAFF.

This clonotype was detected ten times or more. V and J are TRBV5-1 and TRBJ1-1; 12 bases align to TRBD1. Germline V gene lookup returns CDR1 SGHRS and CDR2 YFSETQ. The junction had 4 bases not matched to a gene; V was cut back by 4 bases and J by 0 bases. The CDR3 runs 16 residues. CDR3 sequence reads: CASSRGQGALNTEAFF. DNA of the CDR3: TGCGCCAGCAGCAGGGGACAGGGGGCTTTGAACACTGAAGCTTTCTTT.

The CDR3 region has the DNA TGTGCCACCAGCAGAGTAGCTGGAACTAATGAAAAACTGTTTTTT. This gives the protein CATSRVAGTNEKLFF. The genes are TRBV15 and TRBJ1-4; D remains unclear. The CDR3 runs to 15 residues. V dropped 1 base and J dropped 1 base, with 7 bases sitting between them. Per germline, CDR1 LNHNV and CDR2 YYDKDF (reference sequence). The variable domain in full, completed from reference TRBV15 and TRBJ1-4, reads DAMVIQNPRYQVTQFGKPVTLSCSQTLNHNVMYWYQQKSSQAPKLLFHYYDKDFNNEADTPDNFQSRRPNTSFCFLDIRSPGLGDTAMYLCATSRVAGTNEKLFFGSGTQLSVL.

This clonotype was found a few times. This chain connects TRBV6-4 to TRBJ1-2; D unresolved. The germline gives CDR1 MRHNA, CDR2 SNTAGT. The CDR3 covers 13 residues. Trimming left V 0 bases short and J 7 bases short, with 9 bases between. The CDR3 DNA reads TGTGCCAGCAGTGACTCAGATGGGAGTGGCTACACCTTC. This translates into CASSDSDGSGYTF.

The sample holds many counts of this clonotype. The V gene is TRBV12-3 or TRBV12-4, the J gene TRBJ1-1; tentatively, D is TRBD1 (6 bases). The V end was cut by 6 bases, the J end by 9 bases, with 11 bases between. This CDR3 is 11 amino acids long. The CDR3 sequence: CASSSGQQAFF. The CDR3 DNA reads TGTGCCAGCAGCTCCGGACAGCAAGCTTTCTTT.

This rearrangement joins TRBV4-1 to TRBJ2-2; D gene uncertain. V was shortened by 10 bases and J by 8 bases, with 23 bases between the two germline ends. The germline V gene encodes CDR1 MGHRA and CDR2 YSYEKL. The CDR3 has 15 residues. The CDR3 sequence is CATKGTASTRGELFF. CDR3 DNA: TGCGCCACGAAAGGTACCGCCTCAACGCGGGGGGAGCTGTTTTTT.

CDR3 region: CSASGLVTPRRGNTEAFF. As DNA, the CDR3 is TGCAGTGCTAGTGGTTTGGTAACTCCCCGGCGGGGGAACACTGAAGCTTTCTTT. V gene TRBV20-1 combines with J gene TRBJ1-1; D gene uncertain. CDR3 length equals 18 residues. Germline CDR1 and CDR2: DFQATT and SNEGSKA (reference sequence). V gave up 3 bases and J gave up 1 base, with 24 bases separating them.